The TCR beta chain described here comes from a study of blood T cells in healthy people across ages. Study outcomes and limitations: Any changes in expanded clonotypes were possibly confounded, as donor CMV status remained unknown.

Only one count was recorded for this clonotype. Its antigen is unknown. For the second PCR, which ran for roughly 6 to 11 cycles, a sample-barcoded 5' primer and a J-beta primer mix were used. TCRdb reanalysed the 5' RACE reads using MiXCR and keeps one entry per CDR3 protein. The data show hundreds of thousands of distinct CDR3 sequences, roughly 58% seen once. V gave up 0 bases and J gave up 8 bases; unmatched junction bases: 1. This CDR3 region has 14 residues. Germline V lookup: CDR1 SNHLY, CDR2 FYNNEI. The chain uses TRBV2 and TRBJ1-2; 12 nucleotides match TRBD1. The TCR was taken from a man aged 55 to 70 in good health. Sequenced material: blood. Here the CDR3 reads CASSEAGTGGGYTF. CDR3 coding DNA: TGTGCCAGCAGTGAAGCTGGGACAGGGGGCGGCTACACCTTC.